The 8 T cell receptor beta chains presented below share a single source sample, sequenced in a study of T cells after yellow fever vaccination (dated by TCRdb to about 2019). Receptor amplification or capture employed 5' RACE. Instrument on record: Illumina NovaSeq 6000. TCRdb reprocessed the public reads (quality trimming at Q25 with fastp, clone calling with MiXCR) and kept in-frame beta chains. Under each unique CDR3 protein, matching rows form one entry showing the most common genes and DNA. Counted in this sample were 350,000 to 550,000 distinct CDR3 sequences; around 20% of them appeared once. Of the sample, about 18% falls within the top ten clones. The treatment or condition label here, explained by the study, means: live attenuated yellow fever vaccine strain. Sequenced here: PBMCs, sampled before the yellow fever booster vaccination. The source of these receptors is a man aged 18 to 29 who received the YFV17D yellow fever vaccine.

In this sample, this clonotype turned up a few times. The CDR3 DNA reads as TGTGCCATCAGTGAGTCTGGAGGACAGGCCGAGCAGTACGTC. Encoded protein: CAISESGGQAEQYV. The chain is built from TRBV10-3 and TRBJ2-7; 7 nucleotides match TRBD1. Germline V lookup: CDR1 ENHRY, CDR2 SYGVKD. The CDR3 is 14 residues long. V lost 0 bases and J lost 6; bases outside the gene matches: 5.

This clonotype was seen only a few times. The chain uses TRBV20-1 and TRBJ1-5; 7 bases are a match to TRBD1. This CDR3 is built from 15 residues. CDR1 is DFQATT, CDR2 SNEGSKA, per germline (reference sequence). With 3 bases clipped from V and 5 bases from J, the junction kept 10 bases outside the gene matches. CDR3 sequence reads: CSAREWGTGDQPQHF. The CDR3 DNA follows: TGCAGTGCTAGGGAATGGGGCACAGGGGATCAGCCCCAGCATTTT.

This clonotype was found a few times. The gene calls are TRBV6-6 and TRBJ2-1, with TRBD2 matching 8 bases. J gave up 3 bases and V 4 bases, and 2 bases lay outside the gene matches. Germline assignment: CDR1 MNHNY and CDR2 SVGAGI (reference sequence). There are 14 residues in the CDR3. The CDR3 loop is CASSSGTSYNEQFF. The CDR3 DNA follows: TGTGCCAGCAGTTCGGGGACTAGCTACAATGAGCAGTTCTTC.

This clonotype has more than one count but fewer than ten. The gene calls are TRBV3-1 and TRBJ2-3; D remains ambiguous. CDR3 size: 11 residues. Per germline, CDR1 LGHDT and CDR2 YNNKEL (reference sequence). V gave up 2 bases and J gave up 7 bases, with 4 bases separating them. CDR3 nucleotides: TGTGCCAGCAGCCAATTGAATACGCAGTATTTT. The encoded protein is CASSQLNTQYF.

The chain links TRBV4-3 to TRBJ2-3; 8 positions agree with TRBD2. The CDR3 totals 16 residues. Germline V gene lookup returns CDR1 LGHNA and CDR2 YSLEER. J lost 5 bases, V lost 1 base, and 8 bases had no gene match. The CDR3 here is CASSQGHGLALDTQYF. In DNA, the CDR3 is TGCGCCAGCAGCCAAGGGCACGGACTAGCATTAGATACGCAGTATTTT.

The sample holds a few counts of this clonotype. V gene TRBV6-1 combines with J gene TRBJ2-7, with D possibly TRBD1 on 8 matching bases. V shed 6 bases and J shed 4 bases, with 19 bases lying between them. Looked up from germline, CDR1 is MNHNS and CDR2 is SASEGT. The CDR3 is 15 residues long. CDR3 DNA sequence: TGTGCCAGCAGCGGGGGGACAGGTCTACTTTACGAGCAGTACTTC. Residues: CASSGGTGLLYEQYF.

This clonotype came up a few times. This may be a read error: a much more frequent sequence differs by one nucleotide. The J gene is TRBJ2-1, the V gene TRBV7-3, with TRBD2 identical over 13 bases. The CDR3 extends over 15 amino acids. Germline values: CDR1 SGHTA, CDR2 FQGTGA. The trim removed 5 bases at V and 8 bases at J, leaving 6 bases unmatched. The CDR3 nucleotides read TGTGCCAGCAGCCCTACTAGCGGGGGGGCCTATGAGCAGTTCTTC. It encodes CASSPTSGGAYEQFF.

The chain joins TRBV7-9 to TRBJ1-1; TRBD1 is a possible D gene (5 bases). This CDR3 is built from 13 residues. The germline V gene encodes CDR1 SEHNR and CDR2 FQNEAQ (reference sequence). V was pared by 6 bases and J by 4 bases, with 12 bases between. CDR3 bases: TGTGCCAGCAGGCAAGGGGCTGGCACTGAAGCTTTCTTT. It translates to CASRQGAGTEAFF. Full variable domain (remainder filled in from reference TRBV7-9 and TRBJ1-1): DTGVSQNPRHKITKRGQNVTFRCDPISEHNRLYWYRQTLGQGPEFLTYFQNEAQLEKSRLLSDRFSAERPKGSFSTLEIQRTEQGDSAMYLCASRQGAGTEAFFGQGTRLTVV.